The clone carrying this TCR beta chain came up a few times. Its matching antigen is unknown. Starting material of about 480 ng total RNA yielded TCR beta cDNA via a constant-region primer. Researchers made the TCR beta libraries by running three nested multiplex PCR rounds with slightly modified ARM-PCR. The first two PCR rounds used TRBV1-TRBV30 primers with a Cbeta primer, roughly 10 cycles each. MiXCR was run by TCRdb on the multiplex PCR reads, yielding one entry per CDR3 protein. Among fewer than 85,000 distinct CDR3 sequences, about three quarters were seen once, and the ten largest hold about 26%. The data derive from a study of tumor-infiltrating lymphocytes in primary liver carcinoma. Regarding the study as a whole: Blood's top-250-clone fraction was significantly lower than that of tumors (p = 0.039).

The V gene's germline CDR1 is MNHEY and CDR2 SVGEGT. V was pared by 5 bases and J by 2 bases, with 10 bases between. This CDR3 is built from 13 residues. Co-extracting RNA and DNA was done with 20-30 mg of unsorted bulk tissue as input. The chain has TRBV6-2 or TRBV6-3 and TRBJ2-7; D gene unclear. Sequenced sample: tumor-adjacent normal liver tissue. The clonotype originates from a man between 40 and 49 years old with primary liver carcinoma and hepatitis B virus infection. The CDR3 spells CASSERRTYEQYF. CDR3 DNA: TGTGCCAGCAGTGAAAGACGGACCTACGAGCAGTACTTC.